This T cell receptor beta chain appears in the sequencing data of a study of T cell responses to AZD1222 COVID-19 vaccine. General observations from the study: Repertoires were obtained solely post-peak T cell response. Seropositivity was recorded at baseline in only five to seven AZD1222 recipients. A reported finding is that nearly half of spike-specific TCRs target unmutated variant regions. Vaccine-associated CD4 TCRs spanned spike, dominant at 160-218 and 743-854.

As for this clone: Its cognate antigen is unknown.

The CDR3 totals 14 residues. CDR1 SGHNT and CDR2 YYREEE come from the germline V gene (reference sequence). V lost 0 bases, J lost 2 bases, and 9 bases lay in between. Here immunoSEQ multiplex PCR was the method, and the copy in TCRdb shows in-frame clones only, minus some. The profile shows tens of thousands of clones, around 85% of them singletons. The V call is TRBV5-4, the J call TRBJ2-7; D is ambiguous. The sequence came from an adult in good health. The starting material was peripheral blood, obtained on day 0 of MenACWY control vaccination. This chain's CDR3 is CASSLGRSTYEQYF. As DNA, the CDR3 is TGTGCCAGCAGCTTGGGCAGGTCTACCTACGAGCAGTACTTC.